The 29 T cell receptor beta chains given below trace back to one sample, sequenced in a study of T-cell reconstitution after alpha-beta-depleted transplantation in children. The library targeted TCRbeta and was prepared with unique molecular identifiers. TCRdb analysed the PCR reads with MiXCR anew, one entry per CDR3 protein. The table lists 500,000 to 600,000 distinct CDR3 sequences, about a quarter of them singletons. The specimen was PBMCs, collected before TCRalphabeta/CD19-depleted stem cell transplant. The source of these receptors is a boy under two years old with Wiskott-Aldrich syndrome, due to receive a stem cell transplant.

The V and J genes are TRBV20-1 and TRBJ2-7, with TRBD2 identical over 11 bases. Germline CDR1 reads DFQATT; CDR2 reads SNEGSKA (reference sequence). The CDR3 sequence is 15 residues long. The trim removed 2 bases at V and 4 bases at J, leaving 7 bases unmatched. CDR3 nucleotide sequence: TGCAGTGCTAGAACATTAGCGGGAGGGCCATACGAGCAGTACTTC. This gives the protein CSARTLAGGPYEQYF.

This clonotype came up a few times. The chain combines TRBV12-3 or TRBV12-4 with TRBJ2-1, with a tentative D call TRBD2 (6 bases). The V end lost 8 bases, the J end lost 0 bases, and 11 bases lay between the germline ends. The CDR3 extends over 14 amino acids. The CDR3 bases are TGTGCCAGCGGCGGGGTCTTCTCCTACAATGAGCAGTTCTTC. Its protein product is CASGGVFSYNEQFF.

This clonotype has only a few counts. The chain combines TRBV9 with TRBJ1-5, with no clear D. CDR3 size: 14 residues. Trimming cost V 4 bases and J 3 bases, with 11 bases left between them. CDR1 and CDR2 from the germline V gene are SGDLS and YYNGEE. CDR3 bases: TGTGCCAGCAGCCCCGACACGAACAATCAGCCCCAGCATTTT. This translates into CASSPDTNNQPQHF.

In its sample, this clonotype was seen a few times. The V gene is TRBV9, the J gene TRBJ2-3; maybe TRBD1 (6 bases). Germline V gives CDR1 SGDLS, CDR2 YYNGEE. The CDR3 is 15 amino acids. The V end lost 1 base, the J end lost 1 base, and 10 bases lay between the germline ends. CDR3 protein: CASSVMGARTDTQYF. CDR3 nucleotides: TGTGCCAGCAGCGTAATGGGGGCCCGCACAGATACGCAGTATTTT.

This clonotype was observed once. The V call is TRBV25-1, the J call TRBJ2-2; a possible D gene is TRBD1 (6 bases). CDR3 length: 13 amino acids. Between the trimmed V and J ends, which lost 6 bases and 8 bases, there was a span of 13 bases. Germline V CDR1 and CDR2: MGHDK, SYGVNS. CDR3: CASRVPGAGELFF. In DNA, the CDR3 is TGTGCCAGCAGAGTCCCAGGGGCTGGGGAGCTGTTTTTT.

The chain recombines TRBV24-1 with TRBJ2-1; the match to TRBD2 covers 9 bases. Looked up from germline, CDR1 is KGHDR and CDR2 is SFDVKD. The CDR3 is 17 residues long. V dropped 2 bases and J dropped 7; count of bases not matched to a gene: 11. CDR3 sequence: CATSDSPLAGGPNEQFF. The CDR3 nucleotides are TGTGCCACCAGTGATTCCCCCCTGGCGGGAGGGCCTAATGAGCAGTTCTTC.

This clonotype was counted only a few times. The chain has TRBV6-1 and TRBJ2-1, with D tentatively TRBD1 or TRBD2 (5 bases each). CDR1 is MNHNS and CDR2 is SASEGT in the germline V gene. Trimming took off 7 bases at V and 6 bases at J, with 22 bases between the two ends. The CDR3 extends over 16 amino acids. Here the CDR3 reads CASTGYFGAKGNEQFF. The CDR3, as DNA: TGTGCCAGCACGGGGTACTTCGGGGCTAAGGGCAATGAGCAGTTCTTC.

This clonotype was counted only a few times. The chain has TRBV5-1 and TRBJ1-2, with no clear D. Germline V gene lookup returns CDR1 SGHRS and CDR2 YFSETQ. Trimming removed 2 bases at V and 0 bases at J, with 14 bases between. This CDR3 region has 16 residues. In nucleotides, the CDR3 is TGCGCCAGCAGCTTAGAGGCACCGCATCCTAACTATGGCTACACCTTC. Protein sequence: CASSLEAPHPNYGYTF.

The rearrangement joins TRBV5-1 to TRBJ2-7; D is ambiguous. V was pared by 0 bases and J by 7 bases, with 14 bases between. The CDR3 loop spans 14 amino acids. Germline V CDR1 and CDR2: SGHRS, YFSETQ. CDR3 residues: CASSLGPRSWEQYF. The CDR3 region has the DNA TGCGCCAGCAGCTTGGGACCGCGAAGTTGGGAGCAGTACTTC.

The chain couples TRBV5-1 to TRBJ2-7; D gene ambiguous. Trimming left V 0 bases short and J 3 bases short, with 10 bases between. This CDR3 region has 14 residues. Germline CDR1 and CDR2: SGHRS and YFSETQ. The CDR3 loop is CASSLEPVVYEQYF. In DNA, the CDR3 is TGCGCCAGCAGCTTGGAGCCAGTAGTCTACGAGCAGTACTTC.

This clonotype was picked up a small number of times. This chain joins TRBV5-1 and TRBJ1-5; TRBD1 might be the D (5 bases). The germline V gene encodes CDR1 SGHRS and CDR2 YFSETQ. The CDR3 consists of 13 residues. V lost 0 bases and J 9 bases, leaving 10 bases between the germline ends. CDR3 bases: TGCGCCAGCAGCTTGGTCGCAGGGAGGCCCCAGCATTTT. Its protein product is CASSLVAGRPQHF.

The table lists this clonotype with a few counts. CDR3 region: CASSLRRTSGTTDTQYF. The CDR3, as DNA: TGTGCCAGCAGCTTAAGGAGGACTAGCGGAACCACAGATACGCAGTATTTT. The chain combines TRBV7-6 with TRBJ2-3, with 10 bases lining up with TRBD2. The V gene end was trimmed by 2 bases and the J gene end by 2 bases; junction bases not matched to a gene: 7. In germline, CDR1 is SGHVS, CDR2 FNYEAQ. The CDR3 totals 17 residues.

This clonotype was counted a few times. The V gene is TRBV12-3 or TRBV12-4, the J gene TRBJ2-5, with TRBD2 matching over 11 bases. Trimming cost V 5 bases and J 6 bases; bases outside gene matches: 8. The CDR3 runs 15 residues. CDR3 DNA sequence: TGTGCCAGCAGTCTCACTAGCGGGAGTGGGCAGACCCAGTACTTC. It encodes CASSLTSGSGQTQYF.

The chain combines TRBV5-1 with TRBJ2-1, with no clear D. The germline V gene encodes CDR1 SGHRS and CDR2 YFSETQ. CDR3 length: 14 residues. Trimming shortened V by 4 bases and J by 6 bases, and 14 bases separated the two germline ends. The CDR3 nucleotides are TGCGCCAGCAGCCGAGCGCGAGTTGTCAATGAGCAGTTCTTC. Encoded protein: CASSRARVVNEQFF.

This clonotype was seen a handful of times. This chain links TRBV5-1 with TRBJ1-1; 9 bases fit TRBD1. This CDR3 region has 16 residues. J was trimmed by 3 bases and V by 4 bases; bases with no gene match: 10. Per the germline V gene, CDR1 is SGHRS and CDR2 is YFSETQ. CDR3 DNA sequence: TGCGCCAGCAGCGTACAGGGGGCGCATTGGGACACTGAAGCTTTCTTT. It specifies CASSVQGAHWDTEAFF.

This chain links TRBV29-1 with TRBJ2-5; D not resolved. Deletions cut 6 bases from V and 1 base from J, with 6 bases between. Looked up from germline, CDR1 is SQVTM and CDR2 is ANQGSEA. CDR3 length: 11 residues. Written as DNA, the CDR3 is TGCAGCGTACACACCCAAGAGACCCAGTACTTC. Protein product: CSVHTQETQYF.

This clonotype was found a few times. This chain links TRBV29-1 with TRBJ2-7, with D possibly matching TRBD1 (6 bases). The CDR3 totals 12 residues. Deletions cut 7 bases from V and 3 bases from J, with 13 bases between. CDR1 and CDR2 (germline): SQVTM, ANQGSEA. The DNA of the CDR3 is TGCAGCGGGTCGGACAGCCTCTACGAGCAGTACTTC. Translation gives CSGSDSLYEQYF.

CDR3 region: CASSDSRRSSYNEQFF. Here the CDR3 DNA reads TGTGCCAGCAGTGACTCCCGGCGGAGCTCCTACAATGAGCAGTTCTTC. The gene calls are TRBV2 and TRBJ2-1, with D unclear. The length of the CDR3 is 16 residues. The V end lost 3 bases, the J end lost 0 bases, and 12 bases lay between the germline ends. Germline CDR1 SNHLY, CDR2 FYNNEI.

The rearrangement links TRBV9 to TRBJ2-5; 7 bases are shared with TRBD2. This CDR3 comprises 14 residues. The germline V gene encodes CDR1 SGDLS and CDR2 YYNGEE. The junction had 6 bases not matched to a gene; V was cut back by 2 bases and J by 5 bases. The CDR3 here is CASSVGGSAETQYF. The CDR3 nucleotides are TGTGCCAGCAGCGTGGGCGGGAGCGCGGAGACCCAGTACTTC.

The chain employs TRBV6-1 and TRBJ2-7; the match to TRBD2 covers 12 bases. V dropped 7 bases and J dropped 0; count of bases not matched to a gene: 7. CDR3 length: 16 amino acids. The germline V gene encodes CDR1 MNHNS and CDR2 SASEGT. CDR3 sequence reads: CASTASGRAHSYEQYF. The CDR3 region has the DNA TGTGCCAGCACAGCTAGCGGGAGGGCACACTCCTACGAGCAGTACTTC.

This chain links TRBV7-8 with TRBJ2-3, with 13 positions matching TRBD2. V lost 5 bases, J lost 7 bases, and 6 bases stayed unmatched. Germline CDR1 reads SGHVS; CDR2 reads FQNEAQ. This CDR3 contains 15 residues. The CDR3 coding sequence is TGTGCCAGCAGCCTGGGACTAGCGGGACGGAATACGCAGTATTTT. Translating gives CASSLGLAGRNTQYF. The whole variable domain, remainder taken from reference TRBV7-8 and TRBJ2-3, is GAGVSQSPRYKVAKRGQDVALRCDPISGHVSLFWYQQALGQGPEFLTYFQNEAQLDKSGLPSDRFFAERPEGSVSTLKIQRTQQEDSAVYLCASSLGLAGRNTQYFGPGTRLTVL.

This clonotype came up a few times. V usage is TRBV5-1 and J usage is TRBJ2-1, with 7 bases matching TRBD2. V dropped 4 bases and J dropped 4; count of bases not matched to a gene: 11. Germline CDR1 is SGHRS and CDR2 is YFSETQ. CDR3 size: 16 residues. This CDR3 is CASSPPLAAFYNEQFF. In DNA form, the CDR3 reads TGCGCCAGCAGCCCCCCTCTAGCGGCTTTTTACAATGAGCAGTTCTTC.

This chain connects TRBV12-3 or TRBV12-4 to TRBJ2-1; 12 positions match TRBD2. The ends lost 3 bases at V and 10 bases at J; junction bases unmatched: 4. This CDR3 comprises 14 residues. The CDR3 sequence is CASSLTSGSGEQFF. In DNA, the CDR3 is TGTGCCAGCAGTTTGACTAGCGGGAGTGGAGAGCAGTTCTTC.

This clonotype was counted only a few times. V usage is TRBV20-1 and J usage is TRBJ1-1; 7 bases fit TRBD1. Germline CDR1 reads DFQATT; CDR2 reads SNEGSKA (reference sequence). CDR3 length: 15 amino acids. With 4 bases clipped from V and 0 bases from J, the junction kept 8 bases outside the gene matches. The DNA of the CDR3 is TGCAGTGCTACTTGGGGACAGCGCATGAACACTGAAGCTTTCTTT. This codes for CSATWGQRMNTEAFF.

The chain is built from TRBV20-1 and TRBJ1-5, with D hard to call. V shed 0 bases and J shed 7 bases, with 13 bases lying between them. The CDR3 totals 14 residues. Germline assignment: CDR1 DFQATT and CDR2 SNEGSKA (reference sequence). This CDR3 is CSAREGGKGQPQHF. In DNA, the CDR3 is TGCAGTGCTAGAGAGGGAGGGAAAGGCCAGCCCCAGCATTTT.

This clonotype was detected only a few times. This rearrangement joins TRBV20-1 to TRBJ2-4, with unresolved D. This CDR3 is 14 amino acids long. The V end lost 3 bases, the J end lost 0 bases, and 9 bases lay between the germline ends. Germline CDR1 DFQATT, CDR2 SNEGSKA (reference sequence). CDR3 coding DNA: TGCAGTGCTAGGGGCACTCTAGCCAAAAACATTCAGTACTTC. This sequence encodes CSARGTLAKNIQYF.

This clonotype was seen a few times. This rearrangement joins TRBV12-3 or TRBV12-4 to TRBJ2-1, with D possibly being TRBD2 (6 bases). Trimming cost V 5 bases and J 4 bases, with 18 bases left between them. The CDR3 runs to 16 residues. The CDR3 DNA reads as TGTGCCAGCAGTCCGAAGACTAGGTCGTCATACAATGAGCAGTTCTTC. It specifies CASSPKTRSSYNEQFF.

The chain uses TRBV6-4 and TRBJ2-3; 7 bases are a match to TRBD2. This CDR3 has 16 residues. Germline lookup yields CDR1 MRHNA and CDR2 SNTAGT. With V trimmed by 1 base and J by 3 bases, 7 bases remained unmatched. The CDR3 DNA follows: TGTGCCAGCAGTGACTTGTTGGGAGCGGGGACAGATACGCAGTATTTT. Translation gives CASSDLLGAGTDTQYF.

There are many counts of this clonotype. This rearrangement joins TRBV5-1 to TRBJ2-7, with no clear D. The V gene's germline CDR1 is SGHRS and CDR2 YFSETQ. The CDR3 loop spans 11 amino acids. Between the trimmed V and J ends, which lost 1 base and 7 bases, there was a span of 6 bases. The CDR3 region is CASSLNGEQYF. In DNA, the CDR3 is TGCGCCAGCAGCTTGAATGGGGAGCAGTACTTC.